The clone carrying this TCR beta chain was seen a handful of times. The germline V gene has CDR1 SGHRS and CDR2 YFSETQ. The CDR3 has 13 residues. Trimming removed 1 base from V and 5 bases from J, with 7 bases in between. TCRdb fed the 5' RACE reads into MiXCR, producing one record per CDR3 protein. The table lists roughly 250,000 distinct CDR3 sequences, roughly 7.5% of them singletons. The data derive from a study of identical twins. The same data also contributed to another study, on yellow fever vaccine responses in identical twins.

The source is a woman aged 18-29 years in good health. The rearrangement joins TRBV5-1 to TRBJ2-1; the D gene is possibly TRBD1 (6 bases). Sequenced input: CD8+ T cells sorted from blood. The CDR3 here is CASSLRTDNEQFF. The CDR3, as DNA: TGCGCCAGCAGCTTGCGGACAGACAATGAGCAGTTCTTC.